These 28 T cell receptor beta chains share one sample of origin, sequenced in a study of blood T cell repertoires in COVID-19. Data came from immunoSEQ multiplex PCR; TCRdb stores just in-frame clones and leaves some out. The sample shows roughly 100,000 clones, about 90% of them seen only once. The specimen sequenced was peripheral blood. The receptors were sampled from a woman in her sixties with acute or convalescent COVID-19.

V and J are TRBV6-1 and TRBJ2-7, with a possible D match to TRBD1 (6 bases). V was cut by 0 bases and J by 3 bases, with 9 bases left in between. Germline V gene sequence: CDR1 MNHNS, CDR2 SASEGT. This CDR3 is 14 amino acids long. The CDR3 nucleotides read TGTGCCAGCAGTGAAGCACCGACAGGCTACGAGCAGTACGTC. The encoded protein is CASSEAPTGYEQYV.

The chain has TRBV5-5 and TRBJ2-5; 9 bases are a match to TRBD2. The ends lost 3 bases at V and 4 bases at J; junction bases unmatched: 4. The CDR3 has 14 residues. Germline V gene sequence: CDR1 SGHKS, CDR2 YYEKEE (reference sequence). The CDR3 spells CASSSSGGLETQYF. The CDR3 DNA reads TGTGCCAGCAGCTCCAGCGGGGGGCTAGAGACCCAGTACTTC. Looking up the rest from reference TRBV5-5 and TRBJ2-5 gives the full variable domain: DAGVTQSPTHLIKTRGQQVTLRCSPISGHKSVSWYQQVLGQGPQFIFQYYEKEERGRGNFPDRFSARQFPNYSSELNVNALLLGDSALYLCASSSSGGLETQYFGPGTRLLVL.

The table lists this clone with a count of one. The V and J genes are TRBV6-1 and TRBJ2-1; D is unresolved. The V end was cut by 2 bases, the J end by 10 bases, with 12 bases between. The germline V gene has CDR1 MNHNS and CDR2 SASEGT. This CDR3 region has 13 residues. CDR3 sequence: CASSESYSTEQFF. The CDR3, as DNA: TGTGCCAGCAGTGAAAGTTATAGTACGGAGCAGTTCTTC.

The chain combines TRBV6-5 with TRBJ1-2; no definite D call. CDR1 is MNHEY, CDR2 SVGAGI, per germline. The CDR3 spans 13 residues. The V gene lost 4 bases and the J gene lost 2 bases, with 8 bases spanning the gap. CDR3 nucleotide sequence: TGTGCCAGCAGTTCGTGGCAGAACTATGGCTACACCTTC. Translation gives CASSSWQNYGYTF.

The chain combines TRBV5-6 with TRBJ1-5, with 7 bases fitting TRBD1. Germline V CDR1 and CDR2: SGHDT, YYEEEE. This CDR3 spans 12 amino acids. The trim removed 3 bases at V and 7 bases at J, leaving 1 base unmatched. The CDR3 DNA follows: TGTGCCAGCAGCTCGGGACAGCAGCCCCAGCATTTT. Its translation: CASSSGQQPQHF. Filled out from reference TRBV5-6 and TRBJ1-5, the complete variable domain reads DAGVTQSPTHLIKTRGQQVTLRCSPKSGHDTVSWYQQALGQGPQFIFQYYEEEERQRGNFPDRFSGHQFPNYSSELNVNALLLGDSALYLCASSSGQQPQHFGDGTRLSIL.

CDR3 amino acids: CASSYRTSGSEQFF. CDR3 DNA sequence: TGTGCCAGCTCATATCGGACTAGCGGGAGTGAGCAGTTCTTC. The chain carries TRBV18 and TRBJ2-1; 13 bases are a match to TRBD2. The J segment lost 9 bases and the V segment lost 5 bases, leaving 4 bases of the junction unmatched. The CDR3 contains 14 residues. Germline CDR1 KGHSH, CDR2 LQKENI.

The CDR3 DNA reads TGTGCCAGCAGCGTAGGCGGGGACTCCTATAATTCACCCCTCCACTTT. The encoded protein is CASSVGGDSYNSPLHF. The chain employs TRBV9 and TRBJ1-6, with D hard to call. Trimming shortened V by 0 bases and J by 0 bases, and 7 bases separated the two germline ends. Germline CDR1 SGDLS, CDR2 YYNGEE. This CDR3 contains 16 residues.

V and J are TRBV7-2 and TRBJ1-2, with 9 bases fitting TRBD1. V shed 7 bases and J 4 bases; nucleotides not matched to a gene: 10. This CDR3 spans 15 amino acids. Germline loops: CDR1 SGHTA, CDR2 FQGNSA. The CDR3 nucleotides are TGTGCCAGCACCCCCCCGGGACAGGGAATCTATGGCTACACCTTC. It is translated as CASTPPGQGIYGYTF.

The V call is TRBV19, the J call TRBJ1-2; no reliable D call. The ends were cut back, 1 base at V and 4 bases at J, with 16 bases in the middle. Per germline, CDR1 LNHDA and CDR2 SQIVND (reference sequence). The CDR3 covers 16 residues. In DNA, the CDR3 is TGTGCCAGTAGTATAGTGGCGACCTGGGGAGTCTATGGCTACACCTTC. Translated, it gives CASSIVATWGVYGYTF.

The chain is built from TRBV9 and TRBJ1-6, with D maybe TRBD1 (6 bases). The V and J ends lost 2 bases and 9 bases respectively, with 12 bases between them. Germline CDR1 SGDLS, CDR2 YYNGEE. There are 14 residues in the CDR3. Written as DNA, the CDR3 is TGTGCCAGCAGCGTCACGGACAGTTCTTCACCCCTCCACTTT. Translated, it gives CASSVTDSSSPLHF.

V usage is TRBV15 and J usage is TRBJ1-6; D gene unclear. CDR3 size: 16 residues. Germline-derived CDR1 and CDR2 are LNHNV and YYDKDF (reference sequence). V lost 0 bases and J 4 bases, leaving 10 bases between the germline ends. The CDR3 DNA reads TGTGCCACCAGCAGAGATTTGAGGACTTATAATTCACCCCTCCACTTT. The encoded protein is CATSRDLRTYNSPLHF. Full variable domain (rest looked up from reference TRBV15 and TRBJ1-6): DAMVIQNPRYQVTQFGKPVTLSCSQTLNHNVMYWYQQKSSQAPKLLFHYYDKDFNNEADTPDNFQSRRPNTSFCFLDIRSPGLGDTAMYLCATSRDLRTYNSPLHFGNGTRLTVT.

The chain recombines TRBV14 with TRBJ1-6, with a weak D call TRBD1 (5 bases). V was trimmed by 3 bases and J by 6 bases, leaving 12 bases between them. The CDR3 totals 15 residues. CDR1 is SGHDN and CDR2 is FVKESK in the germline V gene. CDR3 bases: TGTGCCAGCAGCCAGACAGTCGACCCTAATTCACCCCTCCACTTT. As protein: CASSQTVDPNSPLHF.

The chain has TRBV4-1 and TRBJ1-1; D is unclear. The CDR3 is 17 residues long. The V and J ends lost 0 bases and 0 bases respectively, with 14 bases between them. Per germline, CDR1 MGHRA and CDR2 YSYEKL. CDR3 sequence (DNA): TGCGCCAGCAGCCAAGATCCCCCCACGCAGGTGAACACTGAAGCTTTCTTT. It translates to CASSQDPPTQVNTEAFF.

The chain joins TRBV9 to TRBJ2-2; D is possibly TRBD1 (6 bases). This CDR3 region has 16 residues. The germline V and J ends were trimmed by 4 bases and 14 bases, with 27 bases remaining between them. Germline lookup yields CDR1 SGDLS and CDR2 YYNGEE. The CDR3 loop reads CASSSWTALQPPPLFF. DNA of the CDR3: TGTGCCAGCAGCTCCTGGACAGCGCTCCAACCCCCCCCACTGTTTTTT.

Here the CDR3 reads CASSVKTGTGEQYF. Written as DNA, the CDR3 is TGTGCCAGCAGTGTGAAGACAGGGACAGGCGAGCAGTACTTC. The rearrangement uses TRBV2 and TRBJ2-7; 8 bases are a match to TRBD1. The CDR3 runs to 14 residues. Germline V gene sequence: CDR1 SNHLY, CDR2 FYNNEI. V lost 4 bases, J lost 6 bases, and 8 bases stayed unmatched.

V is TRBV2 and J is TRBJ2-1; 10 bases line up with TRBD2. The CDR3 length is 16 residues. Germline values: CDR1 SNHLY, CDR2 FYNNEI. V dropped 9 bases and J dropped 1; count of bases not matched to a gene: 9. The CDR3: CASIGEREGSYNEQFF. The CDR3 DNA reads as TGTGCCAGTATTGGAGAGCGGGAGGGTTCCTACAATGAGCAGTTCTTC.

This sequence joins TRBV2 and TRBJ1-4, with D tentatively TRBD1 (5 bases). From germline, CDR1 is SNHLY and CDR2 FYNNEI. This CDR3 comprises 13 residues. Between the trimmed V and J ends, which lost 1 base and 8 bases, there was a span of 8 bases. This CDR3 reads CASSEGQKEKLFF. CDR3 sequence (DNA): TGTGCCAGCAGTGAAGGACAGAAAGAAAAACTGTTTTTT.

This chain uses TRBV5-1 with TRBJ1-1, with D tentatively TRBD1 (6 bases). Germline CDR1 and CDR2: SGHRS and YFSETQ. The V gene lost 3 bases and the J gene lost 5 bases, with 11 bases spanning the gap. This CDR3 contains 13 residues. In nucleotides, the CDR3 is TGCGCCAGCAGCTCTGGGGGCGGAACTGAAGCTTTCTTT. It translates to CASSSGGGTEAFF.

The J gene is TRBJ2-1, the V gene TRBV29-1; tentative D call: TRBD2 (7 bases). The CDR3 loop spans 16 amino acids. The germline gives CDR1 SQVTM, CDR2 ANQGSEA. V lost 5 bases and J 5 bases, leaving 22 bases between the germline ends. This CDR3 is CSVLTVGGTPHNEQFF. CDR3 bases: TGCAGCGTTCTTACGGTGGGGGGGACACCTCACAATGAGCAGTTCTTC.

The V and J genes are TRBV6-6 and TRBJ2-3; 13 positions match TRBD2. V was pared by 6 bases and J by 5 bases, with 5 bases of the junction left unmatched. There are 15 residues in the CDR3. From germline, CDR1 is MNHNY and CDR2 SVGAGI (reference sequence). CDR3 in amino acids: CASRRTSGRGDTQYF. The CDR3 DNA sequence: TGTGCCAGCAGGAGGACTAGCGGGAGAGGAGATACGCAGTATTTT.

CDR3 nucleotides: TGTGCCAGTAGTTATGAACCCAGGGCTGTGGGTCAAAGCAATCAGCCCCAGCATTTT. Encoded protein: CASSYEPRAVGQSNQPQHF. This chain links TRBV19 with TRBJ1-5, with a possible D match to TRBD1 (5 bases). The germline gives CDR1 LNHDA, CDR2 SQIVND (reference sequence). This CDR3 has 19 amino acids. V was trimmed by 5 bases and J by 1 base, leaving 24 bases between them.

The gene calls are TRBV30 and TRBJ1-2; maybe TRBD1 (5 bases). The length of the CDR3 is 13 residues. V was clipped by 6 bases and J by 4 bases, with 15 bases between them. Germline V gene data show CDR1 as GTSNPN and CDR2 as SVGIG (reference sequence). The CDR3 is CACSLDSSYGYTF. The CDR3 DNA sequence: TGTGCCTGCAGTCTTGACAGCTCCTATGGCTACACCTTC.

This chain's CDR3 is CASSRPPGLPPDTQYF. The CDR3 nucleotides are TGTGCCAGCAGTCGGCCCCCGGGACTCCCCCCAGATACGCAGTATTTT. This chain uses TRBV6-2 or TRBV6-3 with TRBJ2-3; D is perhaps TRBD2 (6 bases). The CDR3 has 16 amino acids. Trimming removed 5 bases from V and 4 bases from J, with 19 bases in between. Germline V gene sequence: CDR1 MNHEY, CDR2 SVGEGT.

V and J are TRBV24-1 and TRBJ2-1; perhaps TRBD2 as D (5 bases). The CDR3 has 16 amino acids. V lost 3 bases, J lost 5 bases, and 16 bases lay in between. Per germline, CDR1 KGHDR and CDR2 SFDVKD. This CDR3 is CATSDQRGRRNNEQFF. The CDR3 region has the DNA TGTGCCACCAGTGATCAACGGGGTCGACGGAACAATGAGCAGTTCTTC.

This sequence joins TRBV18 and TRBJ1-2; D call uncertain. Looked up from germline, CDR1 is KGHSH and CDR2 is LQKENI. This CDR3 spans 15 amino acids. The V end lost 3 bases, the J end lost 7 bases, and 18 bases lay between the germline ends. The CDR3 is CASSPSGGRGGGYTF. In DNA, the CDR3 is TGTGCCAGCTCACCGTCAGGAGGGCGAGGAGGTGGCTACACCTTC.

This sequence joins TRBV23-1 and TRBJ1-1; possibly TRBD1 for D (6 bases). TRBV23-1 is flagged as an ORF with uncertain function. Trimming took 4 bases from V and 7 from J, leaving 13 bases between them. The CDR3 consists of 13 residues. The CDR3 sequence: CASSPCRGNEAFF. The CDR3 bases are TGCGCCAGCAGTCCCTGCAGGGGAAATGAAGCTTTCTTT.

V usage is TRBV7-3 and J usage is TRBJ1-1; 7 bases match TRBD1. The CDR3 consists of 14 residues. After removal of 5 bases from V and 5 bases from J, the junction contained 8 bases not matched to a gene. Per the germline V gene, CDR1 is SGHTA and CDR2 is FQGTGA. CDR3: CASSRGGFGTEAFF. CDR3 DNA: TGTGCCAGCAGCCGAGGGGGCTTCGGAACTGAAGCTTTCTTT.

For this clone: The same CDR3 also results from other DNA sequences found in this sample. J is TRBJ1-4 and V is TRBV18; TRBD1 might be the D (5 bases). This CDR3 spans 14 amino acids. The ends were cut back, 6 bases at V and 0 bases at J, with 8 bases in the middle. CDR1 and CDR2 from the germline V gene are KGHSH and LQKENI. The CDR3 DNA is TGTGCCAGCTCCCCGGGGGCAACTAATGAAAAACTGTTTTTT. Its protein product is CASSPGATNEKLFF.